This TCR beta chain emerged from a study of T-cell memory formation after mild COVID-19. The CDR3 extends over 12 amino acids. The trim removed 7 bases at V and 6 bases at J, leaving 5 bases unmatched. From germline, CDR1 is MNHEY and CDR2 SVGEGT. MiXCR, run by TCRdb on the 5' RACE reads, gives a single entry per CDR3 protein. Here the sample spans some 69,000 distinct CDR3 sequences, over 15% being singletons. Study conclusions and caveats: Certain responding clones were present in pre-infection memory, suggesting participation of cross-reactive memory. Later expanders leaned CD4+, whereas clones that contracted between day 15 and 85 were balanced CD4/CD8.

Note on this clonotype: The antigen is not known.

The sequence was collected from an adult woman who had mild COVID-19 (a few samples of this study predate the infection). Cell type and time point are not known. Sequenced input: PBMCs or a T cell subset sorted from them (not recorded which). The V gene is TRBV6-2 or TRBV6-3, the J gene TRBJ2-5, with 7 bases identical to TRBD1. CDR3 nucleotides: TGTGCCAGCACCTTGAGGGGGCAGACCCAGTACTTC. Protein: CASTLRGQTQYF.